This T cell receptor (beta chain) was found in a study of blood T cell repertoires in COVID-19. Study-wide context: The origin of the acute and convalescent COVID-19 samples was the United States, Italy and Spain. In each case, the material was cDNA or gDNA derived from T cells, B-cell-depleted T cells, or PBMCs.

In the authors' methods: Amplified reference gene primers provided the basis for estimating nucleated cell counts. TCRdb's copy holds only in-frame clones and misses some; the assay was immunoSEQ multiplex PCR. V, J and clone size reflect that table, while D and trimming were determined from the DNA. Here the sample spans about 180,000 clones, about 88% being singletons. The receptor's source is a woman in her twenties or thirties with active or convalescent COVID-19. The sequenced sample consisted of peripheral blood.

CDR3 in DNA: TGTGCCAGCAGTTACGGGACAGCCCCCTATGGCTACACCTTC. It encodes CASSYGTAPYGYTF. This chain uses TRBV27 with TRBJ1-2, with 7 positions matching TRBD1. This CDR3 spans 14 amino acids. Per germline, CDR1 MNHEY and CDR2 SMNVEV (reference sequence). The J segment lost 4 bases and the V segment lost 4 bases, leaving 6 bases of the junction unmatched.